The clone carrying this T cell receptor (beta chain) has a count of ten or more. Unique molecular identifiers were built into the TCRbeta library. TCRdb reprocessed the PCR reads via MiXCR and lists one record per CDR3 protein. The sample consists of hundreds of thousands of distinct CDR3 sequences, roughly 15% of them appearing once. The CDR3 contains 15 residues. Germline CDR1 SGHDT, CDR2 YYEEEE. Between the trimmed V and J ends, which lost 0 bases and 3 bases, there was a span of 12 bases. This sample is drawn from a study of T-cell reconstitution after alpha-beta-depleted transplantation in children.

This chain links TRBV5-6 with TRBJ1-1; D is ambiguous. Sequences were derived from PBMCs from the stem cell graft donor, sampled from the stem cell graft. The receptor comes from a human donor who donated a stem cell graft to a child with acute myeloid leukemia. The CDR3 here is CASSLDGGPYTEAFF. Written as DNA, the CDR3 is TGTGCCAGCAGCTTGGATGGCGGACCCTACACTGAAGCTTTCTTT.